This record covers a single T cell receptor (beta chain). This entry belongs to a study of T cells in tuberculosis. Overall study context: This South African cohort compared adolescents with or without latent tuberculosis against adults with active tuberculosis.

At study entry, adolescents had tuberculin skin tests and IGRA screening. Unsorted cryopreserved PBMC were sequenced, averaging around 100,000 T cells per clinical donor. The V end lost 7 bases, the J end lost 3 bases, and 21 bases lay between the germline ends. This CDR3 is built from 16 residues. CDR1 ENHRY and CDR2 SYGVKD come from the germline V gene. Some clones are missing from TCRdb's copy, which holds only in-frame ones; the method was immunoSEQ multiplex PCR. The table includes some 34,000 clones, around 97% detected once. The sequence came from a donor between 10 and 35 years old with latent tuberculosis or without tuberculosis infection. The gene calls are TRBV10-3 and TRBJ1-1, with D possibly matching TRBD1 (5 bases). Source material: PBMCs. The CDR3 DNA reads as TGTGCCATCAACAATGGACCCCAGGGTTACGACACTGAAGCTTTCTTT. Protein sequence: CAINNGPQGYDTEAFF.